This entry describes one T cell receptor (beta chain). What it binds is not known. Time point described: week 35, safety follow-up. The study gave 300 ug of mutant IDH1 20-mer peptide per vaccine dose, with topical imiquimod. The CDR3 contains 13 residues. V was trimmed by 3 bases and J by 5 bases, leaving 10 bases between them. Per germline, CDR1 MGHRA and CDR2 YSYEKL. This sample is part of a study of a mutant IDH1 vaccine in newly diagnosed glioma. Study background: Before enrollment, patients got radiotherapy alone, temozolomide alone, or mostly the combination. V12 occurred at week 35 and V13 at week 47.

Sequencing was performed with immunoSEQ multiplex PCR; in TCRdb, only in-frame clones are kept and a portion is missing. The sample includes over 25,000 clones, approximately 79% of them seen just once. Sample: PBMCs, taken from a glioma patient whose treatment included an IDH1 peptide vaccine. This rearrangement joins TRBV4-1 to TRBJ2-5; D call uncertain. The origin of this receptor is a woman in her twenties or thirties with glioma. Some clones in this sample may be carry-over from other donors' samples. This CDR3 reads CASSQAVLETQYF. CDR3 nucleotide sequence: TGCGCCAGCAGCCAGGCAGTGTTGGAGACCCAGTACTTC.